Below, 21 T cell receptor beta chains from the same sample are listed, as sequenced in a study of CD8 T cells in Susac syndrome. Reverse transcription of roughly 0.5 to 1 ug RNA used random hexamers. TCRdb redid the calling of the immunoSEQ multiplex PCR reads with MiXCR, one entry per CDR3 protein. The sample includes roughly 200,000 distinct CDR3 sequences, roughly 94% of them seen just once. Sequenced material: CD4+ T cells from PBMCs. Receptors originate from a human donor in good health.

V gene TRBV9 combines with J gene TRBJ2-3; D is undetermined. Germline CDR1 is SGDLS and CDR2 is YYNGEE. The CDR3 is made up of 13 amino acids. The germline V and J ends were trimmed by 3 bases and 6 bases, with 11 bases remaining between them. The CDR3 here is CASSASFPDTQYF. The CDR3 coding sequence is TGTGCCAGCAGCGCCTCCTTCCCGGATACGCAGTATTTT.

This clonotype was seen once. This rearrangement joins TRBV6-1 to TRBJ1-3, with D perhaps TRBD1 (5 bases). This CDR3 has 19 amino acids. Germline-derived CDR1 and CDR2 are MNHNS and SASEGT. Between the trimmed V and J ends, which lost 7 bases and 0 bases, there was a span of 25 bases. CDR3 DNA sequence: TGTGCCAGCACCCAACGACCCAGCAGGGCAAACTACTCTGGAAACACCATATATTTT. This sequence encodes CASTQRPSRANYSGNTIYF.

The J gene is TRBJ2-3, the V gene TRBV28; the match to TRBD1 covers 10 bases. The J segment lost 2 bases and the V segment lost 4 bases, leaving 30 bases of the junction unmatched. The CDR3 consists of 24 residues. In germline, CDR1 is MDHEN, CDR2 SYDVKM. The CDR3 DNA sequence: TGTGCCAGCAGTTGGGCCCAATGGAGTGCCCGACAGGGGGCCGTGGGTCATCCCACAGATACGCAGTATTTT. This gives the protein CASSWAQWSARQGAVGHPTDTQYF.

This chain links TRBV29-1 with TRBJ1-2, with TRBD1 matching over 7 bases. The CDR3 runs to 12 residues. V shed 6 bases and J 8 bases; nucleotides not matched to a gene: 9. From germline, CDR1 is SQVTM and CDR2 ANQGSEA. CDR3 sequence: CSVSDRVSGYTF. The CDR3 region has the DNA TGCAGCGTCTCCGACAGGGTATCCGGCTACACCTTC.

The gene calls are TRBV19 and TRBJ2-2; tentative D call: TRBD1 (5 bases). V was cut by 2 bases and J by 4 bases, with 14 bases left in between. The length of the CDR3 is 16 residues. Germline CDR1 and CDR2: LNHDA and SQIVND (reference sequence). The CDR3: CASSISRTSGTGELFF. The CDR3 region has the DNA TGTGCCAGTAGTATATCGAGGACATCGGGCACCGGGGAGCTGTTTTTT.

The chain links TRBV6-2 or TRBV6-3 to TRBJ2-1; TRBD2 aligns across 10 bases. V was clipped by 6 bases and J by 10 bases; unmatched bases: 12. The CDR3 length is 15 residues. CDR1 is MNHEY and CDR2 is SVGEGT in the germline V gene. CDR3 coding DNA: TGTGCCAGCAGAACATCAGCGGGAGGGCGACGGGAGCAGTTCTTC. Its protein product is CASRTSAGGRREQFF.

The chain carries TRBV29-1 and TRBJ1-2; TRBD1 matches 7 bases. Germline V gene sequence: CDR1 SQVTM, CDR2 ANQGSEA. The CDR3 spans 12 residues. The V and J ends lost 4 bases and 5 bases, in that order; junction bases with no gene match: 4. The CDR3 DNA reads as TGCAGCGTTGTTGCAGGGGGGTATGGCTACACCTTC. Its translation is CSVVAGGYGYTF.

V gene TRBV4-3 combines with J gene TRBJ1-2; D unclear. This CDR3 contains 14 residues. Germline CDR1 reads LGHNA; CDR2 reads YSLEER. V lost 1 base, J lost 0 bases, and 6 bases lay in between. The CDR3 loop reads CASSQVRANYGYTF. The CDR3 DNA sequence: TGCGCCAGCAGCCAAGTCCGAGCTAACTATGGCTACACCTTC.

This chain connects TRBV20-1 to TRBJ2-3, with D possibly matching TRBD2 (5 bases). Germline CDR1 is DFQATT and CDR2 is SNEGSKA (reference sequence). Trimming cost V 0 bases and J 2 bases, with 15 bases left between them. This CDR3 region has 16 residues. The CDR3 is CSARDPGRGPTDTQYF. DNA of the CDR3: TGCAGTGCTAGAGATCCGGGTCGCGGGCCCACAGATACGCAGTATTTT.

The rearrangement links TRBV4-2 to TRBJ2-4; a weak D match, TRBD1 (6 bases). Germline V gene sequence: CDR1 LGHNA, CDR2 YNFKEQ. CDR3 length: 18 residues. The ends were cut back, 5 bases at V and 0 bases at J, with 20 bases in the middle. The DNA for the CDR3 is TGTGCCAGCAGCAGGGACACGGATACTGAACTAGCCAAAAACATTCAGTACTTC. Residues: CASSRDTDTELAKNIQYF.

This clonotype has just a few counts. The CDR3 DNA sequence: TGTGCCAGCAGCTTGTCCACCGTTCCCCCCGAGCAGTACTTC. Translating it yields CASSLSTVPPEQYF. This sequence joins TRBV7-2 and TRBJ2-7; D gene uncertain. Trimming stripped 3 bases from V and 6 bases from J, with 15 bases between. Germline V gene lookup returns CDR1 SGHTA and CDR2 FQGNSA. The CDR3 contains 14 residues.

The CDR3 nucleotides are TGTGCCAGCAGCCAAGAAACCGGGACTAGCGGGAGCGCAGATACGCAGTATTTT. As protein: CASSQETGTSGSADTQYF. The chain is built from TRBV14 and TRBJ2-3, with 14 bases matching TRBD2. Germline values: CDR1 SGHDN, CDR2 FVKESK. Trimming took 0 bases from V and 4 from J; bases not matched to a gene: 6. CDR3 length: 18 amino acids.

This sequence joins TRBV29-1 and TRBJ1-2; possibly TRBD1 for D (5 bases). CDR3 size: 12 residues. Trimming took 8 bases from V and 8 from J, leaving 18 bases between them. Germline CDR1 reads SQVTM; CDR2 reads ANQGSEA. The CDR3 sequence: CSSSGGVEGYTF. CDR3 nucleotides: TGCAGCTCGAGCGGGGGGGTAGAAGGCTACACCTTC.

The chain employs TRBV9 and TRBJ2-7; unclear D gene. Germline V gene lookup returns CDR1 SGDLS and CDR2 YYNGEE. V was cut by 2 bases and J by 3 bases, with 9 bases left in between. There are 13 residues in the CDR3. CDR3 coding DNA: TGTGCCAGCAGCGTGGCGAACGTCTACGAGCAGTACTTC. Translating gives CASSVANVYEQYF.

The chain combines TRBV20-1 with TRBJ2-7; D uncertain. The CDR3 sequence is 12 residues long. V was clipped by 6 bases and J by 0 bases, with 9 bases between them. Germline-derived CDR1 and CDR2 are DFQATT and SNEGSKA (reference sequence). This CDR3 reads CSASADSYEQYF. The CDR3 bases are TGCAGTGCATCAGCTGACTCCTACGAGCAGTACTTC.

The chain joins TRBV7-2 to TRBJ1-1, with D tentatively TRBD1 (5 bases). V was trimmed by 3 bases and J by 1 base, leaving 9 bases between them. Germline CDR1 and CDR2: SGHTA and FQGNSA. The CDR3 consists of 14 residues. The CDR3 nucleotides read TGTGCCAGCAGCTTGGGGCGGTCGAACACTGAAGCTTTCTTT. It is translated as CASSLGRSNTEAFF.

The chain combines TRBV24-1 with TRBJ2-2; 7 bases are shared with TRBD1. CDR3 length: 15 residues. Germline V gives CDR1 KGHDR, CDR2 SFDVKD. The V and J ends lost 9 bases and 0 bases, in that order; junction bases with no gene match: 6. The CDR3 bases are TGTGCCACCGCCGGGACAGCCGCGAACACCGGGGAGCTGTTTTTT. Its protein is CATAGTAANTGELFF.

The chain links TRBV12-3 or TRBV12-4 to TRBJ2-7; the D gene could be TRBD1 or TRBD2 (5 bases each). The CDR3 has 14 residues. V gave up 3 bases and J gave up 4 bases, with 13 bases separating them. The CDR3 DNA is TGTGCCAGCAGTTTTCGGGGACCCATGTACGAGCAGTACTTC. Amino acid sequence: CASSFRGPMYEQYF.

The chain links TRBV28 to TRBJ1-1; the D is unclear. Trimming removed 6 bases at V and 4 bases at J, with 12 bases between. The CDR3 sequence is 13 residues long. Germline lookup yields CDR1 MDHEN and CDR2 SYDVKM. CDR3 in DNA: TGTGCCAGCAGGCCCAGCGGGCCCACTGAAGCTTTCTTT. This encodes CASRPSGPTEAFF.

V and J are TRBV7-6 and TRBJ2-1; TRBD1 is a possible D gene (5 bases). Germline CDR1 and CDR2: SGHVS and FNYEAQ. V lost 5 bases to trimming and J lost 12 bases, with 23 bases between them. The CDR3 sequence is 15 residues long. The CDR3 DNA reads as TGTGCCAGCAGCACCACCCCAGGGCCAGCAGCCGTGCAGTTCTTC. Translating gives CASSTTPGPAAVQFF. The whole variable domain, remainder taken from reference TRBV7-6 and TRBJ2-1, is GAGVSQSPRYKVTKRGQDVALRCDPISGHVSLYWYRQALGQGPEFLTYFNYEAQQDKSGLPNDRFSAERPEGSISTLTIQRTEQRDSAMYRCASSTTPGPAAVQFFGPGTRLTVL.

The J gene is TRBJ2-7, the V gene TRBV15; 8 nucleotides agree with TRBD1. J was trimmed by 8 bases and V by 0 bases; bases with no gene match: 9. The CDR3 has 15 amino acids. Germline V gene sequence: CDR1 LNHNV, CDR2 YYDKDF (reference sequence). The chain's CDR3 is CATSRDWTGLGQQYF. CDR3 nucleotide sequence: TGTGCCACCAGCAGAGATTGGACAGGGTTAGGGCAGCAGTACTTC.